Here is one T cell receptor beta chain with its context. This sample was included in a study of cytomegalovirus exposure and HLA in healthy donors. Turning to the study itself: Among the approximately 400 genotyped donors, around 85% were placed in the Caucasian-associated ancestry cluster.

PCR primers comprised 60 Vbeta and 13 Jbeta primers. TCRdb keeps only in-frame clones here, not all; method: immunoSEQ multiplex PCR. The table includes 200,000 to 250,000 clones, approximately 88% detected once. This TCR was recovered from a boy aged 2 to 9 in good health and CMV-seronegative. The sequencing sample was made of PBMCs.

The CDR3 bases are TGCAGCGCCAGGTCCAGGGGGCGAGGGCCAGATACGCAGTATTTT. Residues: CSARSRGRGPDTQYF. The chain links TRBV29-1 to TRBJ2-3; 8 nucleotides agree with TRBD1. This CDR3 has 15 residues. V gave up 7 bases and J gave up 4 bases; unmatched junction bases: 13. CDR1 and CDR2 (germline): SQVTM, ANQGSEA.